This T cell receptor (beta chain) was captured in a study of blood T cell repertoires in COVID-19. Study overall: In each case, the material was cDNA or gDNA derived from T cells, B-cell-depleted T cells, or PBMCs.

CDR1 is SGHTA, CDR2 FQGNSA, per germline. The V end lost 3 bases, the J end lost 5 bases, and 7 bases lay between the germline ends. CDR3 length: 12 amino acids. This clone was counted at least ten times. Sequencing used immunoSEQ multiplex PCR; TCRdb keeps in-frame clones, though not all of them. This sample yields around 190,000 clones, of which around 82% are seen a single time; about a sixth belongs to the top ten. Recruitment covered about two dozen US areas and drew participants whose ages spanned about 18 to 95 years. Sample: PBMCs or T cells enriched from blood (not recorded which). V gene TRBV7-2 combines with J gene TRBJ2-5, with D unclear. The receptor was derived from a woman aged 50 to 60 with acute COVID-19. The CDR3 here is CASSLSLETQYF. The CDR3 nucleotides are TGTGCCAGCAGCTTGTCTCTGGAGACCCAGTACTTC.